This T cell receptor beta chain was captured in a study of T cells in Graves' hyperthyroidism and ophthalmopathy. General study points: In the analysis, a 13 V-J model separated ophthalmopathy from stable hyperthyroidism.

Germline V gene data show CDR1 as GTSNPN and CDR2 as SVGIG (reference sequence). V lost 0 bases to trimming and J lost 0 bases, with 8 bases between them. The CDR3 extends over 14 amino acids. RNA transcripts yielded amplified TCR beta CDR3 regions. The study used the HTBI primer set for a first-round RT-PCR of the TCR CDR3. TCRdb processed the multiplex PCR reads anew with MiXCR; each CDR3 protein has one entry. The profile shows about 580,000 distinct CDR3 sequences, 46% of them singletons. Graves' hyperthyroidism was deemed stable absent ophthalmopathy progression within 18 months. Uncontrolled infections, other autoimmune diseases, pregnancy or lactation led to exclusion of patients. Based on clinical symptoms, serum thyroxine and TRAb, thyroid ultrasound and orbital computed tomography, diagnoses were reached. A word on this clonotype: The antigen is unknown.

The rearrangement uses TRBV30 and TRBJ1-1; D is uncertain. The TCR originated in a woman between 18 and 30 years old with Graves' hyperthyroidism. Sequencing was performed on peripheral blood or thyroid tissue (not recorded which). CDR3 in DNA: TGTGCCTGGAGTGTATTGGGCCTGAACACTGAAGCTTTCTTT. As protein: CAWSVLGLNTEAFF.